The clone carrying this T cell receptor beta chain was observed once. Its antigen is undetermined. The V end lost 0 bases, the J end lost 7 bases, and 7 bases lay between the germline ends. Germline CDR1 is SGHTA and CDR2 is FQGTGA. The CDR3 runs 14 residues. The data derive from a study of T cell responses to AZD1222 COVID-19 vaccine. Pooled samples include second doses given at about 4 or 12 weeks. Overall study findings and caveats: A mostly white British donor set with more females was recruited, and clonal diversity was possibly underestimated. Repertoire samples came only from after the peak T cell response. Recipients of two AZD1222 doses showed rising Spike-specific TCR breadth and depth.

Data came from immunoSEQ multiplex PCR; TCRdb stores just in-frame clones and leaves some out. The data hold 150,000 to 250,000 clones, with 80% to 95% observed a single time. Source: peripheral blood, taken 28 days after the second AZD1222 dose. The sequence was obtained from an adult who received the AZD1222 COVID-19 vaccine. The chain combines TRBV7-3 with TRBJ1-6, with D unclear. This CDR3 reads CASSLTTGNSPLHF. The CDR3 DNA sequence: TGTGCCAGCAGCTTAACTACGGGGAATTCACCCCTCCACTTT.